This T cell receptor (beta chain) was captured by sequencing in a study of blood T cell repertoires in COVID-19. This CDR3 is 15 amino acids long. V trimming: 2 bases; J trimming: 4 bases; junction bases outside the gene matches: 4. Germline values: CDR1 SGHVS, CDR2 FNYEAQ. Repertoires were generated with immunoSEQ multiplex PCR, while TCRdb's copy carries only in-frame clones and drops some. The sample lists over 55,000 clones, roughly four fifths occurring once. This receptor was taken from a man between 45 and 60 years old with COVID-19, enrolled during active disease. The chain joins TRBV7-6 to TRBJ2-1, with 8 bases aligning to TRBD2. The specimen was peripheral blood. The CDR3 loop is CASSLLASGYNEQFF. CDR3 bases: TGTGCCAGCAGCTTATTGGCTAGCGGGTACAATGAGCAGTTCTTC.